This entry lists 9 T cell receptor beta chains sequenced from one sample in a study of Graves' ophthalmopathy and Graves' hyperthyroidism. The sequenced template was RNA, covering the TCR beta CDR3 region. RT-PCR was first run with HTBI primers, then multiplex PCR in a second round. TCRdb analysed the multiplex PCR reads with MiXCR anew, one entry per CDR3 protein. The data hold hundreds of thousands of distinct CDR3 sequences, with 35% to 50% observed a single time. The source material was peripheral blood. The receptors shown here come from an adult man with Graves' ophthalmopathy.

In its sample, this clonotype was seen many times. The V gene is TRBV19, the J gene TRBJ2-5; 9 bases are a match to TRBD1. The V gene's germline CDR1 is LNHDA and CDR2 SQIVND (reference sequence). CDR3 length equals 13 residues. The V segment lost 8 bases and the J segment 4 bases; nucleotides outside the gene matches: 5. The CDR3 region is CASGTGWGETQYF. DNA of the CDR3: TGTGCCAGTGGGACAGGGTGGGGAGAGACCCAGTACTTC.

This chain links TRBV30 with TRBJ1-1, with D tentatively TRBD1 (5 bases). This CDR3 is built from 12 residues. Germline lookup yields CDR1 GTSNPN and CDR2 SVGIG (reference sequence). Trimming pared 1 base from V and 6 bases from J, leaving 9 bases between. DNA of the CDR3: TGTGCCTGGAGTGATTCGGGGCCTGAAGCTTTCTTT. Translating it yields CAWSDSGPEAFF.

CDR3 region: CSVTGGGEKLFF. In DNA form, the CDR3 reads TGCAGCGTGACAGGGGGTGGTGAAAAACTGTTTTTT. The V and J genes are TRBV29-1 and TRBJ1-4, with 9 bases identical to TRBD1. Per the germline V gene, CDR1 is SQVTM and CDR2 is ANQGSEA. The CDR3 runs 12 residues. The V gene end was trimmed by 6 bases and the J gene end by 7 bases; junction bases not matched to a gene: 3.

This chain uses TRBV12-3 or TRBV12-4 with TRBJ2-7, with 8 bases lining up with TRBD2. The V segment lost 8 bases and the J segment 3 bases; nucleotides outside the gene matches: 9. The CDR3 totals 14 residues. In DNA form, the CDR3 reads TGTGCCAGCGGACGGGGGGGAGGTTACTACGAGCAGTACTTC. Protein product: CASGRGGGYYEQYF.

This clonotype turned up a few times. The V gene is TRBV9, the J gene TRBJ2-2; 8 bases map to TRBD2. Germline V gene data show CDR1 as SGDLS and CDR2 as YYNGEE. With 6 bases clipped from V and 5 bases from J, the junction kept 9 bases outside the gene matches. CDR3 size: 15 residues. The CDR3 protein is CASTAQPGGTGELFF. CDR3 DNA sequence: TGTGCCAGCACCGCTCAACCGGGGGGGACCGGGGAGCTGTTTTTT.

This clonotype was detected only a few times. This rearrangement joins TRBV2 to TRBJ2-7; weak D call: TRBD2 (6 bases). V lost 6 bases, J lost 6 bases, and 15 bases lay in between. Germline V gene data show CDR1 as SNHLY and CDR2 as FYNNEI. The CDR3 is made up of 13 amino acids. For the CDR3, the DNA is TGTGCCAGCAGCCCCGGGGGAGCCCGCGAGCAGTACTTC. Protein product: CASSPGGAREQYF.

For this clonotype: A much bigger clone sits one base away, suggesting this may be a read error. The rearrangement links TRBV15 to TRBJ2-7, with D perhaps assigned TRBD1 or TRBD2 (5 bases each). V was trimmed by 6 bases and J by 1 base, leaving 16 bases between them. The CDR3 has 15 residues. Germline CDR1 LNHNV, CDR2 YYDKDF (reference sequence). The CDR3 region is CATSPGAGSSYEQYF. In DNA form, the CDR3 reads TGTGCCACCAGTCCCGGGGCAGGGTCTTCCTACGAGCAGTACTTC.

The CDR3 DNA reads TGTGCTAGTGGTTTGCGGGAGACCCAGTACTTC. Amino acid sequence: CASGLRETQYF. This chain connects TRBV12-5 to TRBJ2-5, with D hard to call. Trimming cost V 2 bases and J 5 bases, with 3 bases left between them. The CDR3 runs 11 residues. Germline lookup yields CDR1 LGHNT and CDR2 FRNRAP.

This clonotype has more than one count but fewer than ten. The CDR3 DNA reads TGTGCCAGCAGCCAAGATGTCGAGGGGCCTCGGGAGACCCAGTACTTC. Amino acids: CASSQDVEGPRETQYF. V gene TRBV14 combines with J gene TRBJ2-5, with D tentatively TRBD1 or TRBD2 (5 bases each). The V gene's germline CDR1 is SGHDN and CDR2 FVKESK. Deletions cut 0 bases from V and 5 bases from J, with 16 bases between. This CDR3 contains 16 residues.